These 10 T cell receptor beta chains share one sample of origin, sequenced in a study of T-cell memory formation after mild COVID-19. Each CDR3 protein gets one entry after TCRdb re-called the 5' RACE reads with MiXCR. Altogether hundreds of thousands of distinct CDR3 sequences are present, 20% to 25% being singletons, with the ten largest covering roughly 9.1%. Sequencing was performed on PBMCs or a T cell subset sorted from them (not recorded which). The receptors originated from an adult woman who had mild COVID-19 (a few samples of this study predate the infection). Cell type and time point are not known.

This chain connects TRBV28 to TRBJ2-7; 7 bases map to TRBD2. This CDR3 spans 14 amino acids. Germline trimming cut 5 bases from V and 2 bases from J; bases unmatched to any gene: 6. Germline assignment: CDR1 MDHEN and CDR2 SYDVKM. This chain's CDR3 is CASSLTSPTYEQYF. The CDR3 region has the DNA TGTGCCAGCAGTCTGACTAGCCCTACCTACGAGCAGTACTTC.

The chain has TRBV19 and TRBJ2-6; D possibly corresponds to TRBD2 (6 bases). Between the trimmed V and J ends, which lost 5 bases and 4 bases, there was a span of 18 bases. The CDR3 covers 17 residues. CDR1 is LNHDA and CDR2 is SQIVND in the germline V gene (reference sequence). The CDR3 bases are TGTGCCAGTAGTCTGGAGGGACCCGCTTACGGGGCCAACGTCCTGACTTTC. Encoded protein: CASSLEGPAYGANVLTF.

The chain is built from TRBV6-5 and TRBJ1-1; the match to TRBD1 covers 7 bases. Trimming at V came to 5 bases and at J to 6 bases, leaving 12 bases not matched to a gene. Looked up from germline, CDR1 is MNHEY and CDR2 is SVGAGI. The CDR3 extends over 15 amino acids. For the CDR3, the DNA is TGTGCCAGCAGTACGGAGACAGGGACCGTGTCTGAAGCTTTCTTT. Amino acid sequence: CASSTETGTVSEAFF.

A few counts support this clonotype. The chain couples TRBV7-2 to TRBJ2-2; either TRBD1 or TRBD2 may fit D (6 bases each). V was pared by 8 bases and J by 5 bases, with 18 bases between. Germline V gives CDR1 SGHTA, CDR2 FQGNSA. This CDR3 contains 15 residues. The CDR3 region is CASFPRGAATGELFF. The CDR3 DNA reads as TGTGCCAGCTTCCCTAGGGGGGCGGCGACCGGGGAGCTGTTTTTT.

This clonotype has more than one count but fewer than ten. CDR3 sequence reads: CASSLGLQPVRQETQYF. The CDR3 nucleotides read TGTGCCAGCAGCCTCGGACTCCAACCCGTTCGGCAAGAGACCCAGTACTTC. The chain has TRBV4-2 and TRBJ2-5; a possible D gene is TRBD2 (5 bases). The CDR3 has 17 residues. Germline V gives CDR1 LGHNA, CDR2 YNFKEQ. Trimming pared 4 bases from V and 2 bases from J, leaving 20 bases between.

This clonotype occurred many times. The chain's CDR3 is CASIAGTGGNEQYF. The CDR3 nucleotides are TGTGCCAGCATTGCGGGGACAGGAGGGAACGAGCAGTACTTC. The J gene is TRBJ2-7, the V gene TRBV5-6, with 8 bases that match TRBD1. This CDR3 is 14 amino acids long. CDR1 is SGHDT and CDR2 is YYEEEE in the germline V gene. V trimming: 6 bases; J trimming: 5 bases; junction bases outside the gene matches: 10. The whole variable domain, remainder taken from reference TRBV5-6 and TRBJ2-7, is DAGVTQSPTHLIKTRGQQVTLRCSPKSGHDTVSWYQQALGQGPQFIFQYYEEEERQRGNFPDRFSGHQFPNYSSELNVNALLLGDSALYLCASIAGTGGNEQYFGPGTRLTVT.

A few counts support this clonotype. The chain employs TRBV5-1 and TRBJ2-2, with a weak D call TRBD2 (5 bases). The CDR3 is 15 residues long. Trimming left V 6 bases short and J 5 bases short, with 17 bases between. Germline lookup yields CDR1 SGHRS and CDR2 YFSETQ. This CDR3 reads CASTISGGGTGELFF. The CDR3 bases are TGCGCCAGCACCATTTCCGGAGGTGGAACCGGGGAGCTGTTTTTT.

This chain uses TRBV10-3 with TRBJ1-2; D is uncertain. V was shortened by 3 bases and J by 3 bases, with 14 bases between the two germline ends. The V gene's germline CDR1 is ENHRY and CDR2 SYGVKD. There are 15 residues in the CDR3. DNA for the CDR3: TGTGCCATCAGTGATATGGAAGTAGGGCACTATGGCTACACCTTC. Protein: CAISDMEVGHYGYTF.

The chain has TRBV12-3 or TRBV12-4 and TRBJ1-3; the D gene is possibly TRBD1 (5 bases). The CDR3 runs 13 residues. Trimming removed 8 bases at V and 3 bases at J, with 11 bases between. CDR3 residues: CASRGAYGNTIYF. In nucleotides, the CDR3 is TGTGCCAGCCGCGGGGCGTATGGAAACACCATATATTTT.

This clonotype was seen at least ten times. The chain recombines TRBV29-1 with TRBJ2-5; 7 bases align to TRBD2. CDR1 and CDR2 (germline): SQVTM, ANQGSEA. The V and J ends lost 2 bases and 12 bases, in that order; junction bases with no gene match: 12. The CDR3 is made up of 13 amino acids. Here the CDR3 DNA reads TGCAGCGTTGAACGGACTAGAGGCACGCAAGAGTACTTC. This translates into CSVERTRGTQEYF.